Reported below is one T cell receptor (beta chain). Its antigen is as yet unknown. Those who donated were healthy HIV-negative adults, with no recent acute infections or vaccinations reported. Genomic DNA belonging to each subset was distributed in equal measure over several immunoSEQ plates. Generated by immunoSEQ multiplex PCR, the TCRdb table keeps only in-frame clones and is missing some. The repertoire holds 2,100,000 or so clones, with around 95% as singletons. This entry belongs to a study of shared clonotypes between healthy human individuals. General study points: Naive subsets generally had larger estimated richness than memory subsets.

The source of this sequence is a man aged 18 to 35 in good health. The sequenced sample consisted of naive CD4+ T cells sorted from blood. Indicated subset: CD45RA+ positively selected.

This CDR3 is CASSPGGSPYEQYF. For the CDR3, the DNA is TGTGCCAGCTCACCCGGGGGCTCCCCCTACGAGCAGTACTTC. J is TRBJ2-7 and V is TRBV18, with D perhaps TRBD1 or TRBD2 (6 bases each). CDR3 size: 14 residues. Trimming left V 3 bases short and J 2 bases short, with 11 bases between. Germline values: CDR1 KGHSH, CDR2 LQKENI.